This T cell receptor (beta chain) was recovered during a study of T cell responses to AZD1222 COVID-19 vaccine. Study as a whole: Second doses that came at about 4 or about 12 weeks were put together. Study outcomes and limitations: Mostly white British, mostly female donors; authors suggested clonal diversity may be underestimated.

The CDR3 has 14 residues. Trimming removed 2 bases at V and 0 bases at J, with 6 bases between. Germline V CDR1 and CDR2: SNHLY, FYNNEI. Assay used: immunoSEQ multiplex PCR; TCRdb lists only in-frame clones, some missing. This sample has about 110,000 clones, with around 81% found just once. With regard to this clone: The antigen remains undetermined.

This specimen was peripheral blood, taken on day 0 of AZD1222 vaccination. The V and J genes are TRBV2 and TRBJ2-3, with D uncertain. This clonotype originated in an adult in good health. Written as DNA, the CDR3 is TGTGCCAGCAGTGAAACGCTCAGCACAGATACGCAGTATTTT. Translating gives CASSETLSTDTQYF.